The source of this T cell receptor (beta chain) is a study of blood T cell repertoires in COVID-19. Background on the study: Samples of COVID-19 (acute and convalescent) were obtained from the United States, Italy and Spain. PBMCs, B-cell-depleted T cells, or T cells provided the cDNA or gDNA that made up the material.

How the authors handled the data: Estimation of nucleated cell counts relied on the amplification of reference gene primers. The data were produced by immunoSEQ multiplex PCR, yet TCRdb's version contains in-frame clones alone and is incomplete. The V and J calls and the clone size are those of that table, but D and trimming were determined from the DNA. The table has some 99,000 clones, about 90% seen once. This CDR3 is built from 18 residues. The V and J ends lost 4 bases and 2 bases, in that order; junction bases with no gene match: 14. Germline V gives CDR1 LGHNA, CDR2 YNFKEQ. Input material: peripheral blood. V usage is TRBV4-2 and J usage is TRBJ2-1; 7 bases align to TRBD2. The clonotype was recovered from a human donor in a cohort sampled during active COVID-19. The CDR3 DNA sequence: TGTGCCAGCAGCCCCCGTCGTAATTTGGGGGGGGCCTACAATGAGCAGTTCTTC. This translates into CASSPRRNLGGAYNEQFF.